This record covers a single T cell receptor beta chain. Its matching antigen is unknown. This CDR3 has 14 amino acids. Trimming removed 0 bases from V and 0 bases from J, with 3 bases in between. The germline gives CDR1 SGHVS, CDR2 FQNEAQ. This sample is drawn from a study of cytomegalovirus exposure and HLA in healthy donors. On the study more broadly: Earlier results showed 120 million or so unique TCR beta sequences derived from approximately 180 million T cells. In an early release, HLA-typed donors contributed roughly 85 million unique TCR sequences. Study-level results: Earlier results showed most TCR beta V segments being productive about 87% or about 30% of the time. Apart from CMV serostatus, no immune exposure information was available.

Primers included in the PCR were 60 Vbeta and 13 Jbeta primers. Produced via immunoSEQ multiplex PCR; TCRdb's table is partial and in-frame only. The sample lists tens of thousands of clones, 79% occurring once. The chain combines TRBV7-8 with TRBJ2-4; D is unresolved. The clonotype was recovered from a woman aged 40 to 50 in good health and CMV-seropositive. Specimen: PBMCs. The CDR3 nucleotides read TGTGCCAGCAGCTTAGCTATAGCCAAAAACATTCAGTACTTC. It specifies CASSLAIAKNIQYF.